Listed below are T cell receptor beta chains from one sample, sequenced in a study of T cell repertoires in cytomegalovirus infection. Each CDR3 protein gets one entry after TCRdb re-called the reads with MiXCR. Here the sample spans around 310,000 distinct CDR3 sequences, roughly 15% being singletons. The sequenced sample consisted of PBMCs. These receptors were collected from a human donor in good health (CMV status not recorded). Some clones in this sample may be carry-over from other donors' samples. The CDR3 runs from the conserved cysteine through the conserved F or W. A D gene is named only where the DNA matches it firmly. A row's size may be missing; if present it is once, few, many or a size class.

clone_size j_call d_call v_call cdr3_nt cdr3_aa
few TRBJ1-4 - TRBV19 TGTGCCAGTAGTCCGGGACAAATACCAACTAATGAAAAACTGTTTTTT CASSPGQIPTNEKLFF
- TRBJ2-7 TRBD2 TRBV20-1 TGCAGTGCTAGAGGACTAGCGGGGGTTTACTCCTACGAGCAGTACTTC CSARGLAGVYSYEQYF
few TRBJ2-3 - TRBV20-1 TGCAGTGCCCCTCGATCTGGGACGGCTAGCACAGATACGCAGTATTTT CSAPRSGTASTDTQYF
- TRBJ2-7 - TRBV20-1 TGCAGTGCCCCCGGGACCCGAAACTACGAGCAGTACTTC CSAPGTRNYEQYF
few TRBJ1-2 - TRBV28 TGTGCCAGCAGATCTGGGGTTAGGGGTGGCTACACCTTC CASRSGVRGGYTF
many TRBJ2-7 - TRBV4-2 TGTGCCAGCAGCCAAGACAGTTCCTACGAGCAGTACTTC CASSQDSSYEQYF
many TRBJ2-3 TRBD2 TRBV7-2 TGTGCCAGCAGCCCCCAGCGGGGGGGATCAGATACGCAGTATTTT CASSPQRGGSDTQYF
few TRBJ1-5 - TRBV28 TGTGCCAGCAGTTTGTACGTGGACAATCAGCCCCAGCATTTT CASSLYVDNQPQHF
many TRBJ1-4 - TRBV10-3 TGTGCCATCAGGACTGAGGGGATCCCTGAAAAACTGTTTTTT CAIRTEGIPEKLFF
few TRBJ2-7 - TRBV6-6 TGTGCCAGCAGGCCACCGGGATCCTCATGGGAGCAGTACTTC CASRPPGSSWEQYF
many TRBJ1-4 - TRBV6-5 TGTGCCAGCAGTTACTCTGGGGGATGGAATGAAAAACTGTTTTTT CASSYSGGWNEKLFF
few TRBJ2-7 TRBD2 TRBV20-1 TGCAGTGCTAGAGACGGTAGCGGGAACCCTTACGAGCAGTACTTC CSARDGSGNPYEQYF
many TRBJ2-1 TRBD1 TRBV7-6 TGTGCCAGCAGCTTTCTATACAGGGGGCCATCCTACAATGAGCAGTTCTTC CASSFLYRGPSYNEQFF
- TRBJ2-7 TRBD2 TRBV20-1 TGCAGTGCTAGAGAAACTAGCGGGGGAGGTGGAAACGAGCAGTACTTC CSARETSGGGGNEQYF
few TRBJ2-3 TRBD2 TRBV20-1 TGCAGTGCTGCGGGGAGCGGGGGGCGGGGAGATACGCAGTATTTT CSAAGSGGRGDTQYF
- TRBJ2-7 - TRBV5-8 TGTGCCAGCAGCTCGTCAGGGGAGGCGCAGTACTTC CASSSSGEAQYF
- TRBJ1-3 TRBD1 TRBV15 TGTGCCACCAGCCCGGACAGGGCGGTTAGTCGGACCATATATTTT CATSPDRAVSRTIYF
many TRBJ2-5 TRBD2 TRBV7-2 TGTGCCAGCAGCTACGACCGGGGGGGTGAGACCCAGTACTTC CASSYDRGGETQYF
many TRBJ2-5 - TRBV28 TGTGCCAGCAGTTTGCGAGGAATCCAAGAGACCCAGTACTTC CASSLRGIQETQYF
many TRBJ1-1 - TRBV18 TGTGCCAGCTCACCAAAAACGGGTGGCTGGACTGAAGCTTTCTTT CASSPKTGGWTEAFF
many TRBJ1-5 TRBD1 TRBV28 TGTGCCAGCAGTCTACGGACAGGGTTCGGCAATCAGCCCCAGCATTTT CASSLRTGFGNQPQHF
few TRBJ1-5 - TRBV28 TGTGCCAGCTATAAACAGGGTAGCAATCAGCCCCAGCATTTT CASYKQGSNQPQHF
- TRBJ1-6 - TRBV12-3/TRBV12-4 TGTGCCAGCAGTCACCGACAGTATTCCAATTCACCCCTCCACTTT CASSHRQYSNSPLHF
- TRBJ2-7 TRBD1 TRBV7-9 TGTGCCAGCAGCCCAGGGGGACAGTTCTACGAGCAGTACTTC CASSPGGQFYEQYF
many TRBJ2-1 TRBD2 TRBV12-3/TRBV12-4 TGTGCCAGCAGTTTAGCCCCCGGCGGGGGGGCCTACAATGAGCAGTTCTTC CASSLAPGGGAYNEQFF
- TRBJ1-5 - TRBV20-1 TGCAGTGCTAGCTCTCCGGGACTGTACCAGCATTTT CSASSPGLYQHF
many TRBJ2-7 - TRBV27 TGTGCCAGCAGTATACGCTCGGCGGGCGCCTACGAGCAGTACTTC CASSIRSAGAYEQYF
- TRBJ2-2 TRBD1 TRBV5-1 TGCGCCAGCAGCTTCCGACAGGGGGCGTTTTTGGCCGGGGAGCTGTTTTTT CASSFRQGAFLAGELFF
- TRBJ2-2 - TRBV11-2 TGTGCCAGCAGCTTAGATGGTGGACAACCCATTATGAACACCGGGGAGCTGTTTTTT CASSLDGGQPIMNTGELFF
many TRBJ2-3 TRBD2 TRBV27 TGTGCCAGCAGCCCGGGACTAGCTTTTCCCTCACGAGATACGCAGTATTTT CASSPGLAFPSRDTQYF
many TRBJ2-3 - TRBV7-2 TGTGCCAGCAGCTTAGAGGGTCCACCCACAGATACGCAGTATTTT CASSLEGPPTDTQYF